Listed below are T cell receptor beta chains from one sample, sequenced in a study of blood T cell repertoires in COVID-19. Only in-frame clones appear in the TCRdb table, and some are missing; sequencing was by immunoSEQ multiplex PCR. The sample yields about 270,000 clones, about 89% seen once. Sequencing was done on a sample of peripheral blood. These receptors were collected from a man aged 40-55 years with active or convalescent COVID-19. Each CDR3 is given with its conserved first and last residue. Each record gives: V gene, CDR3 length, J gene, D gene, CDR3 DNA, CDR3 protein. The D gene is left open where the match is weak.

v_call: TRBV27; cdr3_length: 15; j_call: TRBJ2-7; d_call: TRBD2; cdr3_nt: TGTGCCAGCAGTTTATCTAGCGGGAGGGCGTACGAGCAGTACTTC; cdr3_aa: CASSLSSGRAYEQYF
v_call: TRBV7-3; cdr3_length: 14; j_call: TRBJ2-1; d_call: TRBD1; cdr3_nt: TGTGCCAGCAAAGGGACAGGGGCTACCCATGAGCAGTTCTTC; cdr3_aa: CASKGTGATHEQFF
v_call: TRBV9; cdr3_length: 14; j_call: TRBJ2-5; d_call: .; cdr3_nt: TGTGCCAGCAGCGTAGCCGGGTCTGGGGAGACCCAGTACTTC; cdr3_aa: CASSVAGSGETQYF
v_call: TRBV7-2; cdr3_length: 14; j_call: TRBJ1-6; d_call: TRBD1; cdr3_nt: TGTGCCAGCGGGACAGTTGACTATAATTCACCCCTCCACTTT; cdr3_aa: CASGTVDYNSPLHF
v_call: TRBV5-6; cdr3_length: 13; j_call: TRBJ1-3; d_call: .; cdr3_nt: TGTGCCAGCAGCTTAAGGGCGGGGGACACCATATATTTT; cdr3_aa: CASSLRAGDTIYF
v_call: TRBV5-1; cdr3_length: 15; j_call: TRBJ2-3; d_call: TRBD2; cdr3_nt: TGCGCCACCAACTATAGGAGCGGGGGACCAGATACGCAGTATTTT; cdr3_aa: CATNYRSGGPDTQYF
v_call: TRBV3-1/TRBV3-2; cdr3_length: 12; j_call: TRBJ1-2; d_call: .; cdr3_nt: TGTGCCAGCAGCCAGGGGGCGCGGGGCTACACCTTC; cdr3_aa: CASSQGARGYTF
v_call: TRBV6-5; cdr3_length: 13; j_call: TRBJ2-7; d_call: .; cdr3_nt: TGTGCCAGCAGTACAGGGATCTCCTACGAGCAGTACTTC; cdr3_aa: CASSTGISYEQYF
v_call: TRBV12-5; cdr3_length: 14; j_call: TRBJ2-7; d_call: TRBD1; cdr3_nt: TGTGCTAGTGGTAGCGGGACAGGGTGGAACGAGCAGTACTTC; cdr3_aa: CASGSGTGWNEQYF
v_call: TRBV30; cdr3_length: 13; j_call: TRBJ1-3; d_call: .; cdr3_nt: TGTGCCTGGAGTGGGCAGACTGGAAACACCATATATTTT; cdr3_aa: CAWSGQTGNTIYF
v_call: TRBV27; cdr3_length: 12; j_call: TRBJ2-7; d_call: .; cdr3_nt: TGTGCCAGCGGCCAACGGGCCGGGGAGGAGTACTTC; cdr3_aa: CASGQRAGEEYF
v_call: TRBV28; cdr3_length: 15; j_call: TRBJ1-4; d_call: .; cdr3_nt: TGTGCCATCCAAGGGGGAGATGCAACTAATGAAAAACTGTTTTTT; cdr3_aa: CAIQGGDATNEKLFF
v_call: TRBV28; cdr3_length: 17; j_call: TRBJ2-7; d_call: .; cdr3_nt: TGTGCCAGCAGTTTTTGGTTGGTGGGCAGAAAACCCTACGAGCAGTACTTC; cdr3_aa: CASSFWLVGRKPYEQYF
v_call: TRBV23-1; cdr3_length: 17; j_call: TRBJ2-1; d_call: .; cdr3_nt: TGCGCCAGCAGTCAACCCACCCAGACTACAGGGCCGGTAGAGCAGTTCTTC; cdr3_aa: CASSQPTQTTGPVEQFF
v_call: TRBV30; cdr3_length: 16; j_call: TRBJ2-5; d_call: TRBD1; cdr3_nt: TGTGCCTGGAGTCATTCAGGGGGCGTTTCAGTAGAGACCCAGTACTTC; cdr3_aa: CAWSHSGGVSVETQYF
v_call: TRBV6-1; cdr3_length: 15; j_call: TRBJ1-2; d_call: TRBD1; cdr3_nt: TGTGCCAGCAGTGAATCAGAGACAGGGGCCTATGGCTACACCTTC; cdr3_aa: CASSESETGAYGYTF
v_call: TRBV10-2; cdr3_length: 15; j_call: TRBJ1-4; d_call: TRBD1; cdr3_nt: TGCGCCAGCAGTGATCCGGGACAGGAAAATGAAAAACTGTTTTTT; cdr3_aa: CASSDPGQENEKLFF